Listed below are T cell receptor beta chains from one sample, sequenced in a study of blood T cell repertoires in COVID-19. Assay: immunoSEQ multiplex PCR; the TCRdb copy retains only in-frame clones and omits some. The sample has a few hundred thousand clones; roughly 86% are singletons. The sequenced material came from peripheral blood. The source is a man in his forties or fifties who had recovered from COVID-19. The CDR3 runs from the conserved cysteine through the conserved F or W. Fields, in order: CDR3 DNA, CDR3 protein, V gene, J gene, D gene, clone size. D genes are given only for firm matches. Clone size is stated in some rows and not others, as once, few, many or a class when expanded.

cdr3_nt: TGTGCCATCAGTAGCGGGACGGAGGGTGGGGATACGCAGTATTTT
cdr3_aa: CAISSGTEGGDTQYF
v_call: TRBV10-3
j_call: TRBJ2-3
d_call: TRBD2
clone_size: NA

cdr3_nt: TGTGCCAGCCGAGGCCCGCCCACCTACAATGAGCAGTTCTTC
cdr3_aa: CASRGPPTYNEQFF
v_call: TRBV27
j_call: TRBJ2-1
d_call: NA
clone_size: NA

cdr3_nt: TGTGCCAGCAGTTACTCGGGGGACACCCTCCGGGTTACGCAGTATTTT
cdr3_aa: CASSYSGDTLRVTQYF
v_call: TRBV6-5
j_call: TRBJ2-3
d_call: NA
clone_size: NA

cdr3_nt: TGTGCCAGCTACGGGGGGGGCGAGCAGTACTTC
cdr3_aa: CASYGGGEQYF
v_call: TRBV18
j_call: TRBJ2-7
d_call: TRBD2
clone_size: NA

cdr3_nt: TGTGCCAGCAGCGGGCGGCGGGGACTAGCAGACAATGAGCAGTTCTTC
cdr3_aa: CASSGRRGLADNEQFF
v_call: TRBV11-3
j_call: TRBJ2-1
d_call: TRBD2
clone_size: NA

cdr3_nt: TGTGCCATCAGTAGGACTAGCGCGAAAGGAGAGCAGTTCTTC
cdr3_aa: CAISRTSAKGEQFF
v_call: TRBV10-3
j_call: TRBJ2-1
d_call: TRBD2
clone_size: NA

cdr3_nt: TGTGCCAGCAGTGAAGGGTCAGGGGACATGAAGTCCTATAATTCACCCCTCCACTTT
cdr3_aa: CASSEGSGDMKSYNSPLHF
v_call: TRBV6-1
j_call: TRBJ1-6
d_call: NA
clone_size: NA

cdr3_nt: TGTGCCAGCGGACTAGCGGGGTCATCTGTGACCCAGTACTTC
cdr3_aa: CASGLAGSSVTQYF
v_call: TRBV6-5
j_call: TRBJ2-5
d_call: TRBD2
clone_size: NA

cdr3_nt: TGTGCCAGCACTCCCCCCGGCGGCTATGGCTACACCTTC
cdr3_aa: CASTPPGGYGYTF
v_call: TRBV6-5
j_call: TRBJ1-2
d_call: NA
clone_size: NA

cdr3_nt: TGTGCCAGCAGCTCCAGGGGGGCAGATACGCAGTATTTT
cdr3_aa: CASSSRGADTQYF
v_call: TRBV5-5
j_call: TRBJ2-3
d_call: NA
clone_size: NA

cdr3_nt: TGTGCCAGCAGTAGGGGGAGCGGTGAGCAGTTCTTC
cdr3_aa: CASSRGSGEQFF
v_call: TRBV11-2
j_call: TRBJ2-1
d_call: NA
clone_size: NA

cdr3_nt: TGTGCCAGCAGAGCGACGGCGGGCTCCTACAATGAGCAGTTCTTC
cdr3_aa: CASRATAGSYNEQFF
v_call: TRBV27
j_call: TRBJ2-1
d_call: NA
clone_size: NA

cdr3_nt: TGCGCCAGCAGCACCGGACTAGCGGGGGGGCTCTACAATGAGCAGTTCTTC
cdr3_aa: CASSTGLAGGLYNEQFF
v_call: TRBV5-1
j_call: TRBJ2-1
d_call: TRBD2
clone_size: NA

cdr3_nt: TGTGCCAGCTCCGCATGGCCCGGGGAGCTGTTTTTT
cdr3_aa: CASSAWPGELFF
v_call: TRBV12-3/TRBV12-4
j_call: TRBJ2-2
d_call: NA
clone_size: NA

cdr3_nt: TGTGCCTGGAGTGTACGGTACGAGCAGTACTTC
cdr3_aa: CAWSVRYEQYF
v_call: TRBV30
j_call: TRBJ2-7
d_call: NA
clone_size: NA

cdr3_nt: TGTGCCAGCACCAGGGGCAAAGGGCATGGCTACACCTTC
cdr3_aa: CASTRGKGHGYTF
v_call: TRBV3-1/TRBV3-2
j_call: TRBJ1-2
d_call: NA
clone_size: few

cdr3_nt: TGTGCCAGCAGCCCCTCCGGGTACACAGATACGCAGTATTTT
cdr3_aa: CASSPSGYTDTQYF
v_call: TRBV9
j_call: TRBJ2-3
d_call: NA
clone_size: NA

cdr3_nt: TGTGCCAGCAGCTCGGGACTAGCGGGAGAAGAGACCCAGTACTTC
cdr3_aa: CASSSGLAGEETQYF
v_call: TRBV7-9
j_call: TRBJ2-5
d_call: TRBD2
clone_size: NA

cdr3_nt: TGTGCCAGCAGGCAAGGGGGGGCCTATGGCTACACCTTC
cdr3_aa: CASRQGGAYGYTF
v_call: TRBV21-1
j_call: TRBJ1-2
d_call: NA
clone_size: once

cdr3_nt: TGTGCCAGCAGTGTGAGGACTGGGGCCAACGTCCTGACTTTC
cdr3_aa: CASSVRTGANVLTF
v_call: TRBV6-4
j_call: TRBJ2-6
d_call: NA
clone_size: NA

cdr3_nt: TGTGCCAGCAGTTACTCACTCGAGCAGTACTTC
cdr3_aa: CASSYSLEQYF
v_call: TRBV6-6
j_call: TRBJ2-7
d_call: NA
clone_size: NA

cdr3_nt: TGTGCCAGCAGCAAGACAGGGGGCTTATTCTCAGATACGCAGTATTTT
cdr3_aa: CASSKTGGLFSDTQYF
v_call: TRBV7-9
j_call: TRBJ2-3
d_call: TRBD1
clone_size: NA

cdr3_nt: TGTGCCAGCAGAGGGACAGCGATCGGTGAAGCTTTCTTT
cdr3_aa: CASRGTAIGEAFF
v_call: TRBV12-3/TRBV12-4
j_call: TRBJ1-1
d_call: TRBD1
clone_size: NA

cdr3_nt: TGTGCCAGCTCACGGAGGACTAGCGGGGGCCCCACAGATACGCAGTATTTT
cdr3_aa: CASSRRTSGGPTDTQYF
v_call: TRBV21-1
j_call: TRBJ2-3
d_call: NA
clone_size: NA

cdr3_nt: TGTGCCAGCAGCCAAGGAGCGGGAAGGGCGGCCCTCCACTTT
cdr3_aa: CASSQGAGRAALHF
v_call: TRBV4-2
j_call: TRBJ1-6
d_call: NA
clone_size: NA

cdr3_nt: TGTGCCAGCAGTTCTAGCGGACCCTCCACAGATACGCAGTATTTT
cdr3_aa: CASSSSGPSTDTQYF
v_call: TRBV7-2
j_call: TRBJ2-3
d_call: TRBD2
clone_size: NA

cdr3_nt: TGTGCCAGCAGCCCCCGAACTAGCGGGGGGGCTTATGAGCAGTTCTTC
cdr3_aa: CASSPRTSGGAYEQFF
v_call: TRBV11-2
j_call: TRBJ2-1
d_call: TRBD2
clone_size: NA

cdr3_nt: TGTGCCAGCGCCCGCGGGGGGGCGGGGGAGCAGTACTTC
cdr3_aa: CASARGGAGEQYF
v_call: TRBV6-6
j_call: TRBJ2-7
d_call: TRBD2
clone_size: NA

cdr3_nt: TGTGCCAGCACGCCTGGGGGGTCGGGAGGGCGAAGGGCCGGGGAGCTGTTTTTT
cdr3_aa: CASTPGGSGGRRAGELFF
v_call: TRBV5-4
j_call: TRBJ2-2
d_call: TRBD2
clone_size: NA

cdr3_nt: TGTGCCAGCAGTGAACGGGGGGGCGGTTGGGAGTCCTACAATGAGCAGTTCTTC
cdr3_aa: CASSERGGGWESYNEQFF
v_call: TRBV2
j_call: TRBJ2-1
d_call: TRBD2
clone_size: NA

cdr3_nt: TGTGCCAGCTCACCACTGAGGACAGATCCCTCCTACGAGCAGTACTTC
cdr3_aa: CASSPLRTDPSYEQYF
v_call: TRBV18
j_call: TRBJ2-7
d_call: NA
clone_size: NA

cdr3_nt: TGTGCCAGCAGCCAAGCGGGACAGGGCGGTTTCAATGAGCAGTTCTTC
cdr3_aa: CASSQAGQGGFNEQFF
v_call: TRBV14
j_call: TRBJ2-1
d_call: TRBD1
clone_size: once

cdr3_nt: TGTGCCAGCTCACCTCTAGCGGGAGGTGCACCCTACGAGCAGTACTTC
cdr3_aa: CASSPLAGGAPYEQYF
v_call: TRBV18
j_call: TRBJ2-7
d_call: TRBD2
clone_size: NA

cdr3_nt: TGTGCCAGCAGCCGGGAAAACTACGAGCAGTACTTC
cdr3_aa: CASSRENYEQYF
v_call: TRBV12-3/TRBV12-4
j_call: TRBJ2-7
d_call: NA
clone_size: NA